This T cell receptor beta chain was documented in a study of cytomegalovirus exposure and HLA in healthy donors. Study results and limitations: Donor immune exposure was known only as CMV serostatus.

Those who donated were healthy bone marrow donors. A single count supports this clone. Antigen unknown. 13 Jbeta primers and 60 Vbeta primers were used for the PCR. The assay was immunoSEQ multiplex PCR, and TCRdb's table has in-frame clones only and misses some. The repertoire has roughly 34,000 clones, 55% to 80% of them found once; the top ten carry about 9.5%. From germline, CDR1 is SQVTM and CDR2 ANQGSEA. The CDR3 totals 14 residues. Trimming cost V 4 bases and J 4 bases, with 16 bases left between them. Sequencing was carried out using PBMCs. This TCR came from a man aged 35 to 55 in good health and CMV-seropositive. The V and J genes are TRBV29-1 and TRBJ1-1, with unresolved D. The CDR3 bases are TGCAGCGTTGGCGGCCATCCCGGGAGCACTGAAGCTTTCTTT. This encodes CSVGGHPGSTEAFF.